The 13 T cell receptor beta chains given below trace back to one sample, sequenced in a study of long-term antiretroviral therapy in people with HIV. Sequencing used immunoSEQ v3.0 at survey level. Here immunoSEQ multiplex PCR was the method, and the copy in TCRdb shows in-frame clones only, minus some. The repertoire includes roughly 35,000 clones, 85% of them detected once, and 3.5% to 5.5% sits in the top ten. Here the sequenced sample was unsorted PBMCs, taken about 3.5 years after starting antiretroviral therapy. Source of these receptors: a man between 18 and 29 years old with HIV.

This clone was detected a few times. The J gene is TRBJ1-2, the V gene TRBV14; the match to TRBD1 covers 7 bases. V shed 4 bases, J shed 4 bases, and the junction held 3 bases outside the gene matches. The CDR3 is made up of 13 amino acids. The germline gives CDR1 SGHDN, CDR2 FVKESK. The CDR3 DNA is TGTGCCAGCAGCCCGGGACAGACCTATGGCTACACCTTC. Protein sequence: CASSPGQTYGYTF.

The V gene is TRBV7-9, the J gene TRBJ2-1, with 9 bases that match TRBD2. Losses at the gene ends were 3 bases for V and 4 bases for J; bases not matched to a gene: 4. The CDR3 totals 15 residues. Germline lookup yields CDR1 SEHNR and CDR2 FQNEAQ (reference sequence). As DNA, the CDR3 is TGTGCCAGCAGCTTGGCTAGCGGGATTTACAATGAGCAGTTCTTC. This translates into CASSLASGIYNEQFF.

This chain connects TRBV27 to TRBJ2-7, with D unclear. V was clipped by 6 bases and J by 4 bases, with 19 bases between them. Germline V gives CDR1 MNHEY, CDR2 SMNVEV (reference sequence). CDR3 length: 15 residues. The CDR3 DNA reads TGTGCCAGCAGGCCTCTTCGAGAATCTAGGTACGAGCAGTACTTC. Its protein product is CASRPLRESRYEQYF.

V and J are TRBV9 and TRBJ1-2, with D tentatively TRBD1 (6 bases). This CDR3 comprises 16 residues. V was shortened by 4 bases and J by 2 bases, with 18 bases between the two germline ends. The V gene's germline CDR1 is SGDLS and CDR2 YYNGEE. In DNA form, the CDR3 reads TGTGCCAGCAGCCTCGCGGCGGAGGGGGTAAACTATGGCTACACCTTC. Translated, it gives CASSLAAEGVNYGYTF.

The chain joins TRBV7-3 to TRBJ2-1; 11 bases line up with TRBD2. After removal of 4 bases from V and 7 bases from J, the junction contained 6 bases not matched to a gene. This CDR3 region has 15 residues. Germline V CDR1 and CDR2: SGHTA, FQGTGA. The CDR3 sequence: CASSSVGLADNEQFF. The CDR3 DNA reads TGTGCCAGCAGCTCAGTGGGACTAGCGGATAATGAGCAGTTCTTC. Filled out from reference TRBV7-3 and TRBJ2-1, the complete variable domain reads GAGVSQTPSNKVTEKGKYVELRCDPISGHTALYWYRQSLGQGPEFLIYFQGTGAADDSGLPNDRFFAVRPEGSVSTLKIQRTERGDSAVYLCASSSVGLADNEQFFGPGTRLTVL.

The V gene is TRBV25-1, the J gene TRBJ1-1, with a weak D call TRBD1 (5 bases). From germline, CDR1 is MGHDK and CDR2 SYGVNS. V lost 7 bases and J 5 bases, leaving 14 bases between the germline ends. This CDR3 has 13 amino acids. For the CDR3, the DNA is TGTGCCAGCAAGGTGGGGACGGGTACTGAAGCTTTCTTT. This codes for CASKVGTGTEAFF.

This clone was seen just once. V usage is TRBV6-4 and J usage is TRBJ2-1, with a possible D match to TRBD2 (5 bases). Per the germline V gene, CDR1 is MRHNA and CDR2 is SNTAGT. The CDR3 totals 15 residues. V lost 2 bases, J lost 10 bases, and 18 bases lay in between. The CDR3 DNA reads as TGTGCCAGCAGTGACGGTGAGACTACCTCCGGGGAGCAGTTCTTC. Its translation is CASSDGETTSGEQFF.

This chain uses TRBV6-1 with TRBJ2-7; TRBD1 is a possible D gene (6 bases). The CDR3 contains 12 residues. Germline V gene sequence: CDR1 MNHNS, CDR2 SASEGT. V gave up 5 bases and J gave up 5 bases, with 10 bases separating them. CDR3 in DNA: TGTGCCAGCAGTAAAGGGGGAGACGAGCAGTACTTC. The encoded protein is CASSKGGDEQYF.

The chain recombines TRBV6-5 with TRBJ1-4, with D maybe TRBD1 (6 bases). Trimming stripped 4 bases from V and 7 bases from J, with 10 bases between. CDR1 is MNHEY and CDR2 is SVGAGI in the germline V gene. CDR3 length: 13 residues. In DNA form, the CDR3 reads TGTGCCAGCAGTTCTCTCAGGGGTGAAAAACTGTTTTTT. Residues: CASSSLRGEKLFF.

V gene TRBV18 combines with J gene TRBJ1-4; D not certain. CDR1 and CDR2 (germline): KGHSH, LQKENI. V dropped 1 base and J dropped 4 bases, with 10 bases sitting between them. The CDR3 sequence is 15 residues long. The DNA of the CDR3 is TGTGCCAGCTCACCACAAAGGGAGGGTAATGAAAAACTGTTTTTT. Translation: CASSPQREGNEKLFF. Supplemented by reference TRBV18 and TRBJ1-4, the full variable domain reads NAGVMQNPRHLVRRRGQEARLRCSPMKGHSHVYWYRQLPEEGLKFMVYLQKENIIDESGMPKERFSAEFPKEGPSILRIQQVVRGDSAAYFCASSPQREGNEKLFFGSGTQLSVL.

This clone was observed a handful of times. V gene TRBV19 combines with J gene TRBJ1-5; TRBD1 agrees at 10 bases. Germline V gene data show CDR1 as LNHDA and CDR2 as SQIVND (reference sequence). Trimming cost V 3 bases and J 4 bases; bases outside gene matches: 12. This CDR3 contains 18 residues. In DNA form, the CDR3 reads TGTGCCAGTAGTATTCTGGACAGGGGGAGACTGAGGAATCAGCCCCAGCATTTT. It is translated as CASSILDRGRLRNQPQHF.

V usage is TRBV27 and J usage is TRBJ2-7; maybe TRBD2 (5 bases). Germline CDR1 reads MNHEY; CDR2 reads SMNVEV (reference sequence). V dropped 5 bases and J dropped 1 base, with 9 bases sitting between them. The CDR3 contains 13 residues. In DNA form, the CDR3 reads TGTGCCAGCAGTAGCGGCCGTTCCTACGAGCAGTACTTC. This encodes CASSSGRSYEQYF.

The chain carries TRBV19 and TRBJ2-7; 8 nucleotides agree with TRBD1. With 1 base clipped from V and 0 bases from J, the junction kept 2 bases outside the gene matches. Germline V lookup: CDR1 LNHDA, CDR2 SQIVND (reference sequence). The CDR3 is made up of 15 amino acids. The CDR3 DNA reads as TGTGCCAGTAGTATAGGGACAGGGACCTCCTACGAGCAGTACTTC. Residues: CASSIGTGTSYEQYF.